This T cell receptor beta chain appears in the sequencing data of a study of CD8+ T cells in alopecia areata. Treatment here: oral pan-JAK inhibitor, 5-10 mg twice daily. The length of the CDR3 is 15 residues. V lost 5 bases to trimming and J lost 0 bases, with 12 bases between them. CDR1 SEHNR and CDR2 FQNEAQ come from the germline V gene (reference sequence). Extraction and reverse transcription of RNA yielded cDNA as the sequencing template. The data were produced by immunoSEQ multiplex PCR, yet TCRdb's version contains in-frame clones alone and is incomplete. This table has roughly 200,000 clones, less than 70% appearing once. This clone has more than one count but fewer than ten.

The source of this sequence is a human donor with alopecia areata. The chain uses TRBV7-9 and TRBJ2-3; D remains ambiguous. The input for sequencing was CD8+ T cells sorted from blood, taken at week 24, from a patient treated with tofacitinib. CDR3 DNA sequence: TGTGCCAGCAGCCTCAGCACACTTAGCACAGATACGCAGTATTTT. The encoded protein is CASSLSTLSTDTQYF.